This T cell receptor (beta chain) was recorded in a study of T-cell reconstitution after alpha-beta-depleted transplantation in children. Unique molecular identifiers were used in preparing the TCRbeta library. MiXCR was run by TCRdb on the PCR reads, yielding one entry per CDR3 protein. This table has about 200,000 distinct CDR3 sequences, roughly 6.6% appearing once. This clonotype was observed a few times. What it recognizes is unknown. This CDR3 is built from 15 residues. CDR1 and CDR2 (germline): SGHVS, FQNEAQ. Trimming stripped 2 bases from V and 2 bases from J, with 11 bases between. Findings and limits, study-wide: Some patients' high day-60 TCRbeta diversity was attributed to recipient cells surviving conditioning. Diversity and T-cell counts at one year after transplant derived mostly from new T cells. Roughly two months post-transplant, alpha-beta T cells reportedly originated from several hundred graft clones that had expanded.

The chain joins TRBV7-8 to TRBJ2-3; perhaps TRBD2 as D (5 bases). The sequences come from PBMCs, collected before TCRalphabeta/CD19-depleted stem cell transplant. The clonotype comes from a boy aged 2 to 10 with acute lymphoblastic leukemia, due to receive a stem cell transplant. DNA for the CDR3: TGTGCCAGCAGCTTATGGGGAGAGATCACAGATACGCAGTATTTT. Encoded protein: CASSLWGEITDTQYF.